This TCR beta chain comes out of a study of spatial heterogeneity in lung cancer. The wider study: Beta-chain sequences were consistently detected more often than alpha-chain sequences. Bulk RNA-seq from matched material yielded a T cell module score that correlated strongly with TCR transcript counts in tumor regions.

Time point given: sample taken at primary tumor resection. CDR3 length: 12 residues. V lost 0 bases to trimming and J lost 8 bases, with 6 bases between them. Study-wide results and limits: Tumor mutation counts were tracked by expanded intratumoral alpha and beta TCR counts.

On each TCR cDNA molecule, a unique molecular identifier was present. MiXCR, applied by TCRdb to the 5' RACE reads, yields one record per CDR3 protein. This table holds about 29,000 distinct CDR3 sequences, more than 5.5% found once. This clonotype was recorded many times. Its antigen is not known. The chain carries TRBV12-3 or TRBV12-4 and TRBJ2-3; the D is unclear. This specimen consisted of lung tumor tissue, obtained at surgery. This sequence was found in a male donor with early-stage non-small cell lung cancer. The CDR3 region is CASSLALATQYF. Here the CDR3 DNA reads TGTGCCAGCAGTTTAGCCCTTGCTACGCAGTATTTT.